This T cell receptor beta chain was observed in a study of cytomegalovirus exposure and HLA in healthy donors. Overall study results and limits: Presence/absence analysis assumed near-uniform sequencing depth across donors. A later analysis appeared to link common viral pathogens to several of the most significant clusters.

Amplification used 60 Vbeta primers and 13 Jbeta primers. The data were produced by immunoSEQ multiplex PCR, yet TCRdb's version contains in-frame clones alone and is incomplete. The data contain 140,000 to 150,000 clones, over 60% of them singletons. Healthy bone marrow donors made up the cohort. Donors sampled were nominally healthy, though unrecorded immune exposures were likely. The CDR3 has 17 residues. CDR1 and CDR2 from the germline V gene are MDHEN and SYDVKM. The V gene end was trimmed by 5 bases and the J gene end by 0 bases; junction bases not matched to a gene: 9. As concerns this clone: The antigen is unknown.

The sequencing sample was made of PBMCs. The chain is built from TRBV28 and TRBJ2-4; 8 bases fit TRBD2. This TCR came from a man aged 35 to 55 in good health and CMV-seropositive. The CDR3 DNA reads TGTGCCAGCAGTGGGGCTAGCGGGTTCCTAGCCAAAAACATTCAGTACTTC. Translating it yields CASSGASGFLAKNIQYF.